Described below is a single T cell receptor (beta chain) sequence and its context. The antigen is unknown. Germline and junction disagree at one end, which may indicate a read error. This specimen comes from a study of T cell responses to AZD1222 COVID-19 vaccine. Germline loops: CDR1 SSHAT, CDR2 FNYEAQ (reference sequence). The CDR3 sequence is 16 residues long. Profiled with immunoSEQ multiplex PCR; TCRdb holds only in-frame clones, not every one. Of about 150,000 clones detected, about 92% appear once; the ten largest clones hold 1.5% to 2%. General study results and limits: Spike-specific TCR breadth and depth both grew after two AZD1222 doses.

The sequencing used peripheral blood, collected 28 days after the second AZD1222 dose. The TCR originated in an adult who received the AZD1222 COVID-19 vaccine. The chain uses TRBV7-7 and TRBJ2-1, with TRBD1 as a possible D gene (6 bases). CDR3 sequence: CASRREGAGDHNEQFF. The CDR3 DNA is TGTGCTAGCAGACGAGAGGGCGCAGGGGACCACAATGAGCAGTTCTTC.